The clone carrying this T cell receptor (beta chain) occurred a few times. Its antigen remains unidentified. The junction does not match germline at one end; this may be a read error. Germline V gene lookup returns CDR1 MNHNS and CDR2 SASEGT. The CDR3 sequence is 15 residues long. The data originate from a study of T cells in Graves' hyperthyroidism and ophthalmopathy. The study's findings and limits: Classification by a 13 V-J model distinguished ophthalmopathy from stable hyperthyroidism. Progression to ophthalmopathy was predicted a median of 6.5 months early.

Amplified regions were TCR beta CDR3 sequences from RNA transcripts. The study used the HTBI primer set for a first-round RT-PCR of the TCR CDR3. TCRdb independently ran MiXCR on the multiplex PCR reads; one entry per CDR3 protein. The sample has a few hundred thousand distinct CDR3 sequences, about a sixth seen once. The chain uses TRBV6-1 and TRBJ2-5; 9 positions agree with TRBD1. Source material: blood. This receptor was obtained from a woman in her 30s with Graves' hyperthyroidism. CDR3 sequence: CASSPGTGYQETLYF. The CDR3 DNA sequence: TGTGCCAGCAGCCCCGGGACAGGGTACCAAGAGACCCTGTACTTC.